A single sample gave rise to the 5 T cell receptor beta chains below, sequenced in a study of T cell repertoires in MIS-A myocarditis (dated by TCRdb to between 2022 and 2023). The protocol used for the library was the immunoSEQ multiplex PCR assay. TCRdb holds this immuneACCESS table with in-frame rearrangements only. Some clones are missing; in checked studies, unresolved V genes explain under half, and the rest has no known cause. Across this sample there are 11,000 or so clones, with 83% seen only once. The ten largest clonotypes hold 29% of the sample. The sample comprised right ventricle heart tissue obtained at autopsy. The sample's cell subset or site, from its label and the paper: cardiac tissue sample (left or right ventricle, interventricular septum, or pericardium). The receptor set was obtained from a man between 18 and 35 years old with fulminant myocarditis from multisystem inflammatory syndrome in adults (MIS-A) after COVID-19.

The chain uses TRBV24-1 and TRBJ1-2; D not resolved. This CDR3 has 13 residues. The V end was cut by 2 bases, the J end by 7 bases, with 10 bases between. The germline CDR1 and CDR2 sequences are KGHDR and SFDVKD. The CDR3 sequence: CATSDSALGGYTF. The CDR3 DNA follows: TGTGCCACCAGTGATTCGGCACTCGGTGGCTACACCTTC.

J is TRBJ1-5 and V is TRBV6-6; D might be TRBD1 (5 bases). CDR3 size: 15 residues. Germline CDR1 MNHNY, CDR2 SVGAGI (reference sequence). The ends were cut back, 5 bases at V and 0 bases at J, with 11 bases in the middle. The CDR3 region is CASSRRGDSNQPQHF. The CDR3 coding sequence is TGTGCCAGCAGTCGCCGAGGGGATAGCAATCAGCCCCAGCATTTT.

The chain carries TRBV7-6 and TRBJ1-4; D possibly corresponds to TRBD1 (6 bases). The CDR3 has 15 amino acids. V lost 4 bases and J 8 bases, leaving 17 bases between the germline ends. Per the germline V gene, CDR1 is SGHVS and CDR2 is FNYEAQ. CDR3 amino acids: CASSSRGGAGEKLFF. Written as DNA, the CDR3 is TGTGCCAGCAGCTCTAGGGGGGGGGCTGGCGAAAAACTGTTTTTT.

This rearrangement joins TRBV24-1 to TRBJ1-2; no definite D call. Per germline, CDR1 KGHDR and CDR2 SFDVKD. The CDR3 totals 11 residues. V was trimmed by 6 bases and J by 5 bases, leaving 6 bases between them. In DNA, the CDR3 is TGTGCCACCAGTAATTATTATGGCTACACCTTC. Protein sequence: CATSNYYGYTF.

This chain uses TRBV9 with TRBJ1-1; D is ambiguous. Per the germline V gene, CDR1 is SGDLS and CDR2 is YYNGEE. V gave up 2 bases and J gave up 0 bases, with 17 bases separating them. CDR3 length: 17 amino acids. As DNA, the CDR3 is TGTGCCAGCAGCGTTGTCGGGGTCGGAGTAATGAACACTGAAGCTTTCTTT. Translation: CASSVVGVGVMNTEAFF.